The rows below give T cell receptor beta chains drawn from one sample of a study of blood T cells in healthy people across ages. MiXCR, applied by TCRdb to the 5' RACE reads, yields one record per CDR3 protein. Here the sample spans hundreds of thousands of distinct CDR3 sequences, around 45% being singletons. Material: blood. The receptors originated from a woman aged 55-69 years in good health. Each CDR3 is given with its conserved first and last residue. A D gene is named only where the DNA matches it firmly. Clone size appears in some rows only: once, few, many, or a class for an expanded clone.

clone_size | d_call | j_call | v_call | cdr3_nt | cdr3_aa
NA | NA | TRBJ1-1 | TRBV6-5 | TGTGCCAGCAGTTACTCGGGAGTACCGAACACTGAAGCTTTCTTT | CASSYSGVPNTEAFF
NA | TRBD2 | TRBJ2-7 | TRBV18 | TGTGCCAGCTCAAGAAAGGGTTGGGGAGTGGAGACTAGCGGTTCAACCTCCTACGAGCAGTACTTC | CASSRKGWGVETSGSTSYEQYF
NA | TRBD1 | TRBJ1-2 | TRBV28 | TGTGCCAGCAGTTTAGGACAGGACCTTAACTATGGCTACACCTTC | CASSLGQDLNYGYTF
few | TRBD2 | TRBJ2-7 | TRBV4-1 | TGCGCCAGCAGCCAACGAACTAGCGGGAAAAACTCCTACGAGCAGTACTTC | CASSQRTSGKNSYEQYF
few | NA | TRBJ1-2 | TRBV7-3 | TGTGCCAGCAGCCGGCGCGGAGGGGGAAAAGATGGCTACACCTTC | CASSRRGGGKDGYTF
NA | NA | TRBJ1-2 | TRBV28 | TGTGCCAGCAGGCCCGGACAGAATGTCTATGGCTACACCTTC | CASRPGQNVYGYTF
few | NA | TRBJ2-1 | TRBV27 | TGTGCCAGCAGCAGCTGGACAGAATACAATGAGCAGTTCTTC | CASSSWTEYNEQFF
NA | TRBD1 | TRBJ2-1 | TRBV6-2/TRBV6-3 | TGTGCCAGCAGTTACTCACAGGGGGGCAATGAGCAGTTCTTC | CASSYSQGGNEQFF
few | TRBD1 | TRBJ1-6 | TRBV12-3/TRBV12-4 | TGTGCCAGCAGGTGGACAGGGTCCGATTCACCCCTCCACTTT | CASRWTGSDSPLHF
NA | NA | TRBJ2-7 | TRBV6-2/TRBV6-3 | TGTGCCAGCAGTTACTCGGAGTTAGGTGAGCAGTACTTC | CASSYSELGEQYF
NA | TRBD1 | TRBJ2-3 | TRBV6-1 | TGTGCCAGCAGTCCCCCCGGGACAGGTCGCACAGATACGCAGTATTTT | CASSPPGTGRTDTQYF
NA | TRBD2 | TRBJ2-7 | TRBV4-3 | TGCGCCAACAGCCTAAGGCCGGGACTAGCGGGAGACGAGCAGTACTTC | CANSLRPGLAGDEQYF
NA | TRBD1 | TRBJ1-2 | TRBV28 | TGTGCCAGTAGCTTATCCCCGGACAGGGGCTACACCTTC | CASSLSPDRGYTF
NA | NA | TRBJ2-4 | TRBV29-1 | TGCAGCGGTGACGTTGGGTACATTCAGTACTTC | CSGDVGYIQYF
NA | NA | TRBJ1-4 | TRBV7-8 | TGTGCCAGCAGCGAGGACAGTGGTCATGAAAAACTGTTTTTT | CASSEDSGHEKLFF
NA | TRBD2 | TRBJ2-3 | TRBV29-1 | TGCAGCGTCGGGGGGGCTGGCGCCCACACAGATACGCAGTATTTT | CSVGGAGAHTDTQYF
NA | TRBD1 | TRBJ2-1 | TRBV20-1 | TGCAGTGCAAGGACAGGAATATCCTACAATGAGCAGTTCTTC | CSARTGISYNEQFF
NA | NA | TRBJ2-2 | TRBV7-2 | TGTGCCAGCAGCTTGTTATGGGGAGTCACCGGGGAGCTGTTTTTT | CASSLLWGVTGELFF
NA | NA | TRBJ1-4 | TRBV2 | TGTGCCAGCAGTGCAGTCCTTAGACAAAAACTGTTTTTT | CASSAVLRQKLFF
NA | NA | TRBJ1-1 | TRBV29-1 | TGCAGCGTTGAAGATATCAGCAGCCACACTGAAGCTTTCTTT | CSVEDISSHTEAFF
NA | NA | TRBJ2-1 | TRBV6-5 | TGTGCCAGCAGTGAGGCTAACAATGAGCAGTTCTTC | CASSEANNEQFF
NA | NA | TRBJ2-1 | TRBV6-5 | TGTGCCAGCAGTCCTCCGGCCCCGAGCTCCTACAATGAGCAGTTCTTC | CASSPPAPSSYNEQFF
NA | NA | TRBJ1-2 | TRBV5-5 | TGTGCCAGCAGCTTGGCGGCAGGGTGGGGCTACACCTTC | CASSLAAGWGYTF
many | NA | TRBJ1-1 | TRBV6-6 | TGTGCCCTCAAAAAAGGGGGAGGGGACCCCCTTAGGACTGAAGCTTTCTTT | CALKKGGGDPLRTEAFF
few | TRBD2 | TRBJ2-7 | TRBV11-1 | TGTGCCAGCAGTAGGGGAGCGGGAGTGGCATACGAGCAGTACTTC | CASSRGAGVAYEQYF
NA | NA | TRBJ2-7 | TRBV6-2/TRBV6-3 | TGTGCCAGCAGTTACTCGACAGCACCCACCTACGAGCAGTACTTC | CASSYSTAPTYEQYF
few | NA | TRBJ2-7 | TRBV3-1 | TGTGCCAGCAGCCAAGCATCTAACGAGCAGTACTTC | CASSQASNEQYF
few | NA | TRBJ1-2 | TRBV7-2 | TGTGCCAGCAGCCCCCCGGGGGGGCGGTATGGCTACACCTTC | CASSPPGGRYGYTF
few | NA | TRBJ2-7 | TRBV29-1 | TGCAGCGTCAAGGAGAGGGGGCAGTACTTC | CSVKERGQYF
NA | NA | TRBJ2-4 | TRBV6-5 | TGTGCCAGCAGGACCGGGACAACTAAAAACATTCAGTACTTC | CASRTGTTKNIQYF
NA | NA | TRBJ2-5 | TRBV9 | TGTGCCAGCAGCGTAGCTATTTCCGGGGGCCCACAAGAGACCCAGTACTTC | CASSVAISGGPQETQYF